This T cell receptor (beta chain) was identified in a study of T cell repertoires in cytomegalovirus infection. This clonotype was counted ten times or more. CDR1 and CDR2 (germline): MNHNS, SASEGT. CDR3 size: 17 residues. With 1 base removed from V and 4 bases from J, the gap between germline ends came to 17 bases. TCRdb reprocessed the reads with MiXCR, giving one entry per CDR3 protein. The sample includes a few hundred thousand distinct CDR3 sequences, approximately 13% of them seen just once. Sequenced sample: PBMCs. The rearrangement joins TRBV6-1 to TRBJ2-1; D uncertain. The TCR originated in a human donor in good health (CMV status not recorded). Some clones in this sample may be carry-over from other donors' samples. CDR3 bases: TGTGCCAGCAGTGAAGTTCCAGGAGTAAAACTATACAATGAGCAGTTCTTC. Protein sequence: CASSEVPGVKLYNEQFF.